This T cell receptor (beta chain) was documented in a study of brain T cells in children with intractable seizures. Only cases whose brain tissue showed the highest T cell transcript signatures were sequenced. This table comes from immunoSEQ multiplex PCR, and its TCRdb copy is limited to in-frame clones, with some not included. The table has tens of thousands of clones, about 92% seen once. This CDR3 contains 16 residues. CDR1 is LGHDT and CDR2 is YNNKEL in the germline V gene (reference sequence). Trimming took 2 bases from V and 2 from J, leaving 15 bases between them. The chain couples TRBV3-1 (or the pseudogene TRBV3-2) to TRBJ1-2, with D uncertain. This TCR derives from a boy less than two years old with tuberous sclerosis and intractable seizures. The specimen comprised peripheral blood, sampled at surgery. CDR3 protein: CASSQSFRRRNYGYTF. In nucleotides, the CDR3 is TGTGCCAGCAGCCAATCATTCAGGAGACGGAACTATGGCTACACCTTC.